The subject of this entry is one TCR beta chain. The specificity of this receptor is unknown. No much larger clone is present one base from it, and per-base qualities are unavailable. Based on the germline V gene, the CDR1 and CDR2 sequences are MDHEN and SYDVKM. Inclusive of the bounding cysteine and phenylalanine, the CDR3 is 15 residues long. Only the CDR3 portion is preserved as DNA: 45 bases, with reading frame beginning at the first base. V loses 6 bases at its end and J loses 3 bases; junction bases beyond the gene matches: 11. These data belong to a study of CD8 T cells in Susac syndrome (dated by TCRdb to between 2018 and 2021). Regarding the research as a whole: The study used repertoire sequencing to test whether antigen drove CD8+ T cell activation and differentiation in Susac syndrome.

RNA was extracted with the RNeasy kit and about 0.5 to 1 ug was reverse transcribed using random hexamers. The immunoSEQ multiplex PCR assay, covering 54 Vbeta and 13 Jbeta segments, was used to amplify TCR beta CDR3 regions. PCR amplification bias was corrected using a synthetic template baseline for primer optimization and computational correction. Processing in the source paper ran as follows. Reads were annotated to V, D and J genes per IMGT and analyzed with immunoSEQ Analyzer, keeping only productive sequences. Clonality was computed as one minus Shannon entropy normalized by log2 of the number of productive unique sequences. For each patient and control, public and private clones were evaluated within the 100 most prevalent clones. Clones were defined as Susac-specific if absent from the healthy and MS cohorts, from around 1,100 published viral clones and from other ImmuneACCESS disease sequences. TCRdb ran its own pipeline on the public reads, namely fastp trimming at Q25 and MiXCR clone calling, and kept in-frame beta chains. Every CDR3 protein is listed once, alongside the most common genes and DNA of its rows. These V and J calls originate from TCRdb's pipeline instead of the authors' own analysis. The sample table records about 140,000 distinct CDR3 sequences; approximately 95% of these occur just once. The ten biggest clones cover approximately 0.11% of the sample.

Broad study findings and their caveats: The number of individuals in the TCR sequencing and HLA analysis was recognized as being relatively small.

Peripheral blood CD8+ and CD4+ T cells from healthy donors, Susac syndrome patients and multiple sclerosis patients were profiled by high-throughput TCR beta sequencing. Treatment-naive patients with stable or active relapsing-remitting disease fulfilling revised McDonald criteria were used as multiple sclerosis controls. Bulk CD8+ and CD4+ T cells were purified magnetically by negative isolation, whereas CD8+ TEMRA cells were enriched by FACS. Blood was drawn into EDTA tubes, processed within 24 hours, and PBMCs were isolated by density gradient centrifugation. PBMCs intended for TCR sequencing were frozen in liquid nitrogen and were later thawed in a 37 degrees C water bath. The sorted or isolated CD4+, CD8+ and CD8+ TEMRA cells had a purity of 90% or higher.

The V and J genes are TRBV28 and TRBJ2-7; TRBD1 agrees with 7 junctional bases. Sequencing was carried out using CD4+ T cells from PBMCs. This receptor was obtained from a human donor with multiple sclerosis. The CDR3 reads CASSRRQGRSYEQYF. The base sequence is TGTGCCAGCAGCCGTCGACAGGGCAGGAGCTACGAGCAGTACTTC.